This T cell receptor beta chain stems from a study of long-term antiretroviral therapy in people with HIV. Regarding the study as a whole: Clones expanded before ART dominated the repertoire at all time points. Transplant-donor-level diversity was not reached after ART, though diversity increased.

This CDR3 region has 15 residues. J lost 4 bases, V lost 5 bases, and 9 bases had no gene match. Germline CDR1 reads SEHNR; CDR2 reads FQNEAQ (reference sequence). To note about this clone: The antigen is not known.

The run of the v3.0 immunoSEQ assay was at survey level. Here immunoSEQ multiplex PCR was the method, and the copy in TCRdb shows in-frame clones only, minus some. The sample carries 20,000 to 30,000 clones, about 80% recorded once. The chain recombines TRBV7-9 with TRBJ1-2, with 8 bases that match TRBD1. Sequenced here: unsorted PBMCs, sampled 0.7 years before starting antiretroviral therapy. This sequence was found in a man younger than 45 with HIV. The CDR3 region has the DNA TGTGCCAGCAGCCAGGGACAGGCGCTCCTCTATGGCTACACCTTC. Residues: CASSQGQALLYGYTF.